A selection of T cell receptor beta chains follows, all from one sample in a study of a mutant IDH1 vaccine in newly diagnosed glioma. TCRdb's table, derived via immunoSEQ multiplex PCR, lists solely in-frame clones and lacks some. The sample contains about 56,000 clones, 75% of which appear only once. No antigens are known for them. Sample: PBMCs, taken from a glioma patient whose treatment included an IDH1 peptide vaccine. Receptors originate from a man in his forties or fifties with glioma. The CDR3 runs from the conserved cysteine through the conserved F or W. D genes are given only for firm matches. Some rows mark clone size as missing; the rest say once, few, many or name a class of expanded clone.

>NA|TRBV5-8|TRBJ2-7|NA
CASSLEQGSSYEQYF
TGTGCCAGCAGCTTGGAGCAGGGTAGCTCCTACGAGCAGTACTTC
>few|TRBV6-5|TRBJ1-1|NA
CASTGDTEAFF
TGTGCCAGCACGGGGGACACTGAAGCTTTCTTT
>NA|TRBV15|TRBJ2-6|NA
CATSRRGAGANVLTF
TGTGCCACCAGCAGGAGGGGGGCTGGGGCCAACGTCCTGACTTTC
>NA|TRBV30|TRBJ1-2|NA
CAWSAGAAWGYTF
TGTGCCTGGAGTGCAGGGGCGGCCTGGGGCTACACCTTC
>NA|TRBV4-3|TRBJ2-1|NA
CASSLLAGPGSYNEQFF
TGCGCCAGCAGCTTACTGGCAGGGCCCGGCTCCTACAATGAGCAGTTCTTC
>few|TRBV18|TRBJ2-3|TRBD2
CASSGGVGTDTQYF
TGTGCCAGCTCAGGGGGGGTTGGCACAGATACGCAGTATTTT
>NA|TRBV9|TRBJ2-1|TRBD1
CASSVVGTGHYNEQFF
TGTGCCAGCAGCGTAGTAGGGACAGGTCACTACAATGAGCAGTTCTTC
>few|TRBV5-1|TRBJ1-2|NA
CASSSVNYGYTF
TGCGCCAGCAGCAGCGTCAACTATGGCTACACCTTC
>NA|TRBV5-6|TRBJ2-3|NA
CASSLAIRDTQYF
TGTGCCAGCAGCTTGGCCATTCGGGATACGCAGTATTTT
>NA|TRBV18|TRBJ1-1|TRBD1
CASSLEGANTEAFF
TGTGCCAGCTCACTTGAGGGGGCGAACACTGAAGCTTTCTTT
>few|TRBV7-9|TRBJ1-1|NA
CASSREWSTEAFF
TGTGCCAGCAGCCGCGAATGGAGCACTGAAGCTTTCTTT
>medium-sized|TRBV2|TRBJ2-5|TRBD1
CASRGTGGSQETQYF
TGTGCCAGCAGAGGGACAGGGGGTAGCCAAGAGACCCAGTACTTC
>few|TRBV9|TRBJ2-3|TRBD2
CASSVAPSGGPDTQYF
TGTGCCAGCAGCGTAGCTCCCAGCGGGGGGCCCGATACGCAGTATTTT
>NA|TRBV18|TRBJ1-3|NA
CASSPLTSGNTIYF
TGTGCCAGCTCACCACTGACCTCTGGAAACACCATATATTTT
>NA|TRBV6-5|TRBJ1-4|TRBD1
CASSYNWQGAREKLFF
TGTGCCAGCAGTTACAATTGGCAGGGGGCACGTGAAAAACTGTTTTTT
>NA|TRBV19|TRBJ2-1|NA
CASSAKLRQYNEQFF
TGTGCCAGTAGTGCCAAACTTCGACAGTACAATGAGCAGTTCTTC
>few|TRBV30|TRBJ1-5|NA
CAWSGIKAPQHF
TGTGCCTGGAGTGGCATAAAGGCGCCCCAGCATTTT
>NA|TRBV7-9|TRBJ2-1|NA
CASRGGHSYNEQFF
TGTGCCAGCCGAGGTGGCCACTCCTACAATGAGCAGTTCTTC
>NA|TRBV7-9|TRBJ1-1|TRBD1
CASSRTGGTEAFF
TGTGCCAGCAGCCGTACAGGGGGCACTGAAGCTTTCTTT
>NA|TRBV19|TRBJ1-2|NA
CASSQGGNYGYTF
TGTGCCAGTAGTCAGGGCGGGAACTATGGCTACACCTTC
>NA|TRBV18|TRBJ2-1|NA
CASSSPAGYNEQFF
TGTGCCAGCTCCTCCCCGGCTGGGTACAATGAGCAGTTCTTC
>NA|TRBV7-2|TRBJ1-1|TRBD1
CASSTSTGGNTEAFF
TGTGCCAGCAGCACCTCGACAGGGGGAAACACTGAAGCTTTCTTT
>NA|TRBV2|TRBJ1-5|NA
CASSAAGGRQPQHF
TGTGCCAGCAGCGCCGCCGGAGGACGGCAGCCCCAGCATTTT
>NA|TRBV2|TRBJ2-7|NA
CASSEELESGEQYF
TGTGCCAGCAGTGAAGAGCTGGAATCCGGGGAGCAGTACTTC